This is a list of T cell receptor beta chains from one sample in a study of T cells in Graves' hyperthyroidism and ophthalmopathy. TCRdb reprocessed the multiplex PCR reads via MiXCR and lists one record per CDR3 protein. The sample has hundreds of thousands of distinct CDR3 sequences, around 15% seen once. Sequencing was performed on blood. These receptors were taken from a woman aged 18-29 years with Graves' hyperthyroidism. Both conserved end residues are part of each CDR3. A D gene is named only where the DNA matches it firmly. Expanded clones are given a class, and other clones once, few, many or no size at all.

abundance: many; d_gene: TRBD2; v_gene: TRBV3-1; j_gene: TRBJ2-5; CDR3aa: CASSPGLLETQYF; CDR3nt: TGTGCCAGCAGCCCGGGACTATTGGAGACCCAGTACTTC
abundance: .; d_gene: TRBD1; v_gene: TRBV6-1; j_gene: TRBJ2-7; CDR3aa: CATEDRSSYEQYF; CDR3nt: TGTGCCACCGAGGACAGGAGCTCCTACGAGCAGTACTTC
abundance: .; d_gene: .; v_gene: TRBV6-2/TRBV6-3; j_gene: TRBJ2-3; CDR3aa: CASSYDEGSTDTQYF; CDR3nt: TGTGCCAGCAGTTATGATGAGGGGAGCACAGATACGCAGTATTTT
abundance: many; d_gene: TRBD1; v_gene: TRBV20-1; j_gene: TRBJ2-7; CDR3aa: CSARDMMGQDYEQYF; CDR3nt: TGCAGTGCTAGAGATATGATGGGACAGGACTACGAGCAGTACTTC
abundance: many; d_gene: .; v_gene: TRBV2; j_gene: TRBJ2-3; CDR3aa: CAGSTTDTQYF; CDR3nt: TGTGCGGGCAGCACGACAGATACGCAGTATTTT
abundance: .; d_gene: TRBD1; v_gene: TRBV6-1; j_gene: TRBJ2-4; CDR3aa: CASSETNRGPAKNIQYF; CDR3nt: TGTGCCAGCAGTGAAACTAACAGGGGTCCGGCCAAAAACATTCAGTACTTC
abundance: few; d_gene: .; v_gene: TRBV11-2; j_gene: TRBJ2-2; CDR3aa: CASSLSLSNTGELFF; CDR3nt: TGTGCCAGCAGCTTAAGTCTATCGAACACCGGGGAGCTGTTTTTT
abundance: .; d_gene: TRBD1; v_gene: TRBV11-2; j_gene: TRBJ1-1; CDR3aa: CASSLRDRGNTEAFF; CDR3nt: TGTGCCAGCAGCTTACGGGACAGGGGGAACACTGAAGCTTTCTTT
abundance: .; d_gene: .; v_gene: TRBV9; j_gene: TRBJ2-3; CDR3aa: CASSVDHTDTQYF; CDR3nt: TGTGCCAGCAGCGTAGACCACACAGATACGCAGTATTTT
abundance: many; d_gene: TRBD1; v_gene: TRBV7-8; j_gene: TRBJ1-3; CDR3aa: CASSFGTGGAGGNTIYF; CDR3nt: TGTGCCAGCAGCTTTGGGACAGGGGGCGCGGGGGGAAACACCATATATTTT
abundance: few; d_gene: TRBD1; v_gene: TRBV11-2; j_gene: TRBJ1-3; CDR3aa: CASSLYETGARPGNTIYF; CDR3nt: TGTGCCAGCAGCCTCTACGAGACAGGGGCCCGTCCTGGAAACACCATATATTTT
abundance: many; d_gene: TRBD1; v_gene: TRBV7-6; j_gene: TRBJ2-3; CDR3aa: CASSLTGWGTDTQYF; CDR3nt: TGTGCCAGCAGCTTGACAGGGTGGGGCACAGATACGCAGTATTTT
abundance: many; d_gene: .; v_gene: TRBV3-1; j_gene: TRBJ2-1; CDR3aa: CASSLYPLGSSYNEQFF; CDR3nt: TGTGCCAGCAGCCTCTACCCCCTGGGGAGCTCCTACAATGAGCAGTTCTTC
abundance: few; d_gene: .; v_gene: TRBV7-6; j_gene: TRBJ2-5; CDR3aa: CASSLVSGGAQETQYF; CDR3nt: TGTGCCAGCAGCTTAGTAAGCGGAGGGGCCCAAGAGACCCAGTACTTC
abundance: few; d_gene: .; v_gene: TRBV12-3/TRBV12-4; j_gene: TRBJ1-2; CDR3aa: CASSFIEGGGHYGYTF; CDR3nt: TGTGCCAGCAGTTTCATAGAGGGAGGGGGTCACTATGGCTACACCTTC
abundance: many; d_gene: .; v_gene: TRBV4-3; j_gene: TRBJ2-7; CDR3aa: CASSQVTSPLREQYF; CDR3nt: TGCGCCAGCAGCCAAGTCACTAGCCCTCTAAGGGAGCAGTACTTC
abundance: .; d_gene: .; v_gene: TRBV24-1; j_gene: TRBJ2-3; CDR3aa: CATSDFDQVDTQYF; CDR3nt: TGTGCCACCAGTGATTTCGACCAGGTAGATACGCAGTATTTT
abundance: few; d_gene: TRBD2; v_gene: TRBV11-2; j_gene: TRBJ2-1; CDR3aa: CASSFRLADNNEQFF; CDR3nt: TGTGCCAGCAGCTTTCGACTAGCGGATAACAATGAGCAGTTCTTC
abundance: few; d_gene: TRBD2; v_gene: TRBV10-2; j_gene: TRBJ2-5; CDR3aa: CASGRLAGYTYF; CDR3nt: TGCGCCAGCGGTCGACTAGCGGGATATACGTACTTC
abundance: .; d_gene: .; v_gene: TRBV2; j_gene: TRBJ1-6; CDR3aa: CAIEGGSYNSPLHF; CDR3nt: TGTGCAATTGAAGGGGGCTCCTATAATTCACCCCTCCACTTT
abundance: once; d_gene: TRBD2; v_gene: TRBV7-9; j_gene: TRBJ2-2; CDR3aa: CASRRTSGRVTGELFF; CDR3nt: TGTGCCAGCAGACGTACTAGCGGGAGGGTAACCGGGGAGCTGTTTTTT
abundance: many; d_gene: .; v_gene: TRBV7-9; j_gene: TRBJ2-1; CDR3aa: CASSLGGTLQQFF; CDR3nt: TGTGCCAGCAGCTTAGGAGGGACATTACAGCAGTTCTTC
abundance: .; d_gene: TRBD1; v_gene: TRBV3-1; j_gene: TRBJ2-2; CDR3aa: CASSWTGIFGNTGELFF; CDR3nt: TGTGCCAGCAGCTGGACAGGGATATTTGGGAACACCGGGGAGCTGTTTTTT
abundance: few; d_gene: .; v_gene: TRBV20-1; j_gene: TRBJ2-1; CDR3aa: CSASYFRIPSYNEQFF; CDR3nt: TGCAGTGCTAGTTACTTCAGAATTCCTTCCTACAATGAGCAGTTCTTC
abundance: few; d_gene: TRBD2; v_gene: TRBV4-2; j_gene: TRBJ2-2; CDR3aa: CASSPERGAAGELFF; CDR3nt: TGTGCCAGCAGCCCGGAGCGGGGGGCCGCCGGGGAGCTGTTTTTT
abundance: many; d_gene: .; v_gene: TRBV11-3; j_gene: TRBJ2-1; CDR3aa: CASSLKGGPLVEQFF; CDR3nt: TGTGCCAGCAGCTTAAAGGGCGGACCGCTGGTTGAGCAGTTCTTC
abundance: many; d_gene: .; v_gene: TRBV7-2; j_gene: TRBJ1-5; CDR3aa: CASSLAAGYSNQPQHF; CDR3nt: TGTGCCAGCAGCTTAGCGGCGGGTTATAGCAATCAGCCCCAGCATTTT
abundance: .; d_gene: .; v_gene: TRBV9; j_gene: TRBJ2-3; CDR3aa: CASSVAGDLLGADTQYF; CDR3nt: TGTGCCAGCAGCGTAGCGGGAGATTTGTTGGGAGCAGATACGCAGTATTTT
abundance: .; d_gene: .; v_gene: TRBV3-1; j_gene: TRBJ1-1; CDR3aa: CASSQKAGAEAFF; CDR3nt: TGTGCCAGCAGCCAAAAGGCTGGGGCTGAAGCTTTCTTT
abundance: many; d_gene: .; v_gene: TRBV18; j_gene: TRBJ1-2; CDR3aa: CASSPETDHGYTF; CDR3nt: TGTGCCAGCTCACCGGAAACGGACCATGGCTACACCTTC
abundance: .; d_gene: .; v_gene: TRBV20-1; j_gene: TRBJ2-4; CDR3aa: CSAREGMAKNIQYF; CDR3nt: TGCAGTGCTAGAGAGGGTATGGCCAAAAACATTCAGTACTTC
abundance: many; d_gene: .; v_gene: TRBV4-3; j_gene: TRBJ2-7; CDR3aa: CASSQTGLSYEQYF; CDR3nt: TGCGCCAGCAGCCAAACAGGGCTCTCCTACGAGCAGTACTTC
abundance: many; d_gene: .; v_gene: TRBV2; j_gene: TRBJ1-5; CDR3aa: CASSEAGFNQPQHF; CDR3nt: TGTGCCAGCAGTGAAGCCGGGTTCAATCAGCCCCAGCATTTT
abundance: many; d_gene: .; v_gene: TRBV28; j_gene: TRBJ2-5; CDR3aa: CASNGGGAGKEETQYF; CDR3nt: TGTGCCAGCAACGGGGGTGGGGCAGGGAAAGAAGAGACCCAGTACTTC
abundance: many; d_gene: .; v_gene: TRBV30; j_gene: TRBJ2-2; CDR3aa: CAWSVLLLTGELFF; CDR3nt: TGTGCCTGGAGTGTACTACTACTCACCGGGGAGCTGTTTTTT
abundance: few; d_gene: TRBD2; v_gene: TRBV10-3; j_gene: TRBJ2-3; CDR3aa: CAIRALAGSTDTQYF; CDR3nt: TGTGCCATCAGGGCCTTAGCGGGAAGCACAGATACGCAGTATTTT
abundance: .; d_gene: .; v_gene: TRBV2; j_gene: TRBJ2-2; CDR3aa: CASRVSEAGELFF; CDR3nt: TGTGCCAGCAGGGTCTCGGAGGCCGGGGAGCTGTTTTTT